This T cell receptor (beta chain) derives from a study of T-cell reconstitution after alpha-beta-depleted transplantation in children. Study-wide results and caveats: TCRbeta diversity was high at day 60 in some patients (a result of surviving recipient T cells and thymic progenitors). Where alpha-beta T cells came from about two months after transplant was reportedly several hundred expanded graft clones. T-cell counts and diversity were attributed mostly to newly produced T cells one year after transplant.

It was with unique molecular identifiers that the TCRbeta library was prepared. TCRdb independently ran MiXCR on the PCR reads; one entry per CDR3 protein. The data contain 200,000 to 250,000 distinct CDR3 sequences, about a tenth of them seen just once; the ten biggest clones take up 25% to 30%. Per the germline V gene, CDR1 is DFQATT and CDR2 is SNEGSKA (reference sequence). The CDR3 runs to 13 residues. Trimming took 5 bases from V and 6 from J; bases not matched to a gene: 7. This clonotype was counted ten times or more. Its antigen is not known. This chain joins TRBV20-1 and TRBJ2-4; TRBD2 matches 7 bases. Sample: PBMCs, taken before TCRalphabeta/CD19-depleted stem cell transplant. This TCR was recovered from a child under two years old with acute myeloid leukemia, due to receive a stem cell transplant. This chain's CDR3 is CSAPERGRNIQYF. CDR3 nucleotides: TGCAGTGCTCCCGAGCGGGGACGAAACATTCAGTACTTC.